The TCR beta chain described here comes from a study of blood T cells in healthy people across ages. Combining a sample-barcoded 5' primer with a J-beta primer mix, a second PCR ran for roughly 7 to 12 cycles. There were at least 3 million CDR3-containing paired-end reads obtained from each sample. MiXCR was run by TCRdb on the 5' RACE reads, yielding one entry per CDR3 protein. Among hundreds of thousands of distinct CDR3 sequences listed, approximately 25% were seen once. The sample also formed part of further work on T cells of mothers and their children.

Sample: blood. This TCR was recovered from a boy aged 5-17 years in good health.

The CDR3 sequence is CSAPRVGGYYEQFF. The CDR3 DNA reads TGCAGTGCTCCGCGGGTCGGGGGGTATTATGAGCAGTTCTTC. V usage is TRBV20-1 and J usage is TRBJ2-1; TRBD2 agrees at 7 bases. V lost 5 bases, J lost 8 bases, and 12 bases stayed unmatched. The CDR3 runs 14 residues. From germline, CDR1 is DFQATT and CDR2 SNEGSKA (reference sequence).